The sequence of this TCR beta chain was determined in a study of blood T cell repertoires in COVID-19. Study as a whole: Some COVID-19 samples were acute and others convalescent; all came from the United States, Italy and Spain. Sample material is recorded as cDNA or gDNA derived from T cells, B-cell-depleted T cells, or PBMCs.

There are 15 residues in the CDR3. The germline V and J ends were trimmed by 5 bases and 4 bases, with 14 bases remaining between them. CDR1 and CDR2 (germline): LNHDA, SQIVND (reference sequence). Authors' processing steps: Quantification of nucleated cells was approximated via reference gene primer amplification. Libraries were prepared by immunoSEQ multiplex PCR; TCRdb keeps only in-frame clonotypes and omits some of them. V and J calls and clone size come straight from that table; D and trimming were deduced from the DNA. The table includes about 200,000 clones, around 87% detected once. Material: peripheral blood. This chain connects TRBV19 to TRBJ2-2, with D perhaps TRBD2 (7 bases). This TCR derives from a man aged 60 to 75 with acute or convalescent COVID-19. The CDR3 sequence is CASSVLGGPTGELFF. The CDR3 nucleotides are TGTGCCAGTAGTGTCCTGGGGGGGCCCACCGGGGAGCTGTTTTTT.